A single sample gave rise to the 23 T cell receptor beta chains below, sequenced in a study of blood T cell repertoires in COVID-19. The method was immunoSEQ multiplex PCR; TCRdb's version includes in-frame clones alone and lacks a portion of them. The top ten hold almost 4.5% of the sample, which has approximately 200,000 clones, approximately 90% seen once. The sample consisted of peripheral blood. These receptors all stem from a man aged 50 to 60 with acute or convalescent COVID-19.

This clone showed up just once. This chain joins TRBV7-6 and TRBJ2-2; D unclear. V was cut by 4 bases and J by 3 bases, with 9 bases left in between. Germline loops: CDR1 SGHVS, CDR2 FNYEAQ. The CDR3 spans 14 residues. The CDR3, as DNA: TGTGCCAGCAGCTCCCAACAGTACACCGGGGAGCTGTTTTTT. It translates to CASSSQQYTGELFF. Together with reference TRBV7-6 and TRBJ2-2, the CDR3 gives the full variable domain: GAGVSQSPRYKVTKRGQDVALRCDPISGHVSLYWYRQALGQGPEFLTYFNYEAQQDKSGLPNDRFSAERPEGSISTLTIQRTEQRDSAMYRCASSSQQYTGELFFGEGSRLTVL.

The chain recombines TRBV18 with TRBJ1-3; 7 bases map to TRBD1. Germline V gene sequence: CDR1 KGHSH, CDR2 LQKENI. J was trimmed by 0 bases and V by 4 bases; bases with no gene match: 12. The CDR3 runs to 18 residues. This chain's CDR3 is CASSRYQGGESSGNTIYF. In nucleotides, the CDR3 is TGTGCCAGCTCACGCTACCAGGGGGGCGAAAGCTCTGGAAACACCATATATTTT.

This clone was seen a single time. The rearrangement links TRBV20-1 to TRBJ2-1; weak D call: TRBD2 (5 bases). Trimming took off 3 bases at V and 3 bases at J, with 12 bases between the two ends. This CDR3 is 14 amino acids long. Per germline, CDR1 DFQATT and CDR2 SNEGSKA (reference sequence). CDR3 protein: CSASGEPGYNEQFF. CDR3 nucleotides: TGCAGTGCTAGTGGGGAGCCGGGCTACAATGAGCAGTTCTTC.

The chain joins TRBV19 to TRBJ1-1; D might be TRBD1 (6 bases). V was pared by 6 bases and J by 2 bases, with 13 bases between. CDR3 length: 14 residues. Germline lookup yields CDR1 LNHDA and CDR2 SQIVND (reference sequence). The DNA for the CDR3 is TGTGCCAGTAGGCAGGGGTTTGGTAACACTGAAGCTTTCTTT. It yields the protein CASRQGFGNTEAFF. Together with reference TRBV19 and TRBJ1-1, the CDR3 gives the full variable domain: DGGITQSPKYLFRKEGQNVTLSCEQNLNHDAMYWYRQDPGQGLRLIYYSQIVNDFQKGDIAEGYSVSREKKESFPLTVTSAQKNPTAFYLCASRQGFGNTEAFFGQGTRLTVV.

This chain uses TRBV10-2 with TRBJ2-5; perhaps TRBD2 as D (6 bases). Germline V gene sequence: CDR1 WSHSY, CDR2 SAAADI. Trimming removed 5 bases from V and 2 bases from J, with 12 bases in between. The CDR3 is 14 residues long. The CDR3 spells CASSLSGVQETQYF. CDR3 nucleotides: TGCGCCAGCAGTCTATCGGGGGTTCAAGAGACCCAGTACTTC.

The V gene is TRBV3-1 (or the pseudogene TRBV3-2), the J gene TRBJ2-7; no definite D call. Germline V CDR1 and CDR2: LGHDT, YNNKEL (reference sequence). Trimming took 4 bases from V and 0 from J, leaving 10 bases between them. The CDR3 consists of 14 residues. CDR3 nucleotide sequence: TGTGCCAGCAGCCGTCGTAGGAGCTCCTACGAGCAGTACTTC. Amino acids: CASSRRRSSYEQYF.

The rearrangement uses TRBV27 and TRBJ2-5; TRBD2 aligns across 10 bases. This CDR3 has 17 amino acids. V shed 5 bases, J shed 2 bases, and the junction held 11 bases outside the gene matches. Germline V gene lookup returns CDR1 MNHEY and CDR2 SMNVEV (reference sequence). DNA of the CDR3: TGTGCCAGCAGTCGCTACTCTAGCGGGGGCATACAAGAGACCCAGTACTTC. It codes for CASSRYSSGGIQETQYF.

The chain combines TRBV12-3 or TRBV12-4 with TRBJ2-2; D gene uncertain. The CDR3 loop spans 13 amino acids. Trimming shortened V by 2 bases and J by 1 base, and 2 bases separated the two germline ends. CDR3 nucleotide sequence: TGTGCCAGCAGTTTACAGAACACCGGGGAGCTGTTTTTT. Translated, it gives CASSLQNTGELFF.

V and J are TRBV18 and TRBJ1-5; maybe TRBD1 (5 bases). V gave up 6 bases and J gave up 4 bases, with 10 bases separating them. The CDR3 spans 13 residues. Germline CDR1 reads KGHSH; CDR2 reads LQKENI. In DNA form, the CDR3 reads TGTGCCAGCTCGGTAGACAGTAATCAGCCCCAGCATTTT. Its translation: CASSVDSNQPQHF.

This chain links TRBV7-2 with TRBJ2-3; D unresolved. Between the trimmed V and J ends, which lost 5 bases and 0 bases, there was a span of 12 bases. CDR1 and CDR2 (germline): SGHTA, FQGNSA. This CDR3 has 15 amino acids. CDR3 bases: TGTGCCAGCAGCCCGTGGCAGTCTAGCACAGATACGCAGTATTTT. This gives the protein CASSPWQSSTDTQYF.

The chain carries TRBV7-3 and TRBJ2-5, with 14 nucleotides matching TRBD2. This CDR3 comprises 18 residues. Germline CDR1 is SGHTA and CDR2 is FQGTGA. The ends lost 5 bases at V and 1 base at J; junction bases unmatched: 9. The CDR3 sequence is CASSLGLAGGIFQETQYF. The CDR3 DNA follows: TGTGCCAGCAGCCTCGGACTAGCGGGGGGCATTTTCCAAGAGACCCAGTACTTC.

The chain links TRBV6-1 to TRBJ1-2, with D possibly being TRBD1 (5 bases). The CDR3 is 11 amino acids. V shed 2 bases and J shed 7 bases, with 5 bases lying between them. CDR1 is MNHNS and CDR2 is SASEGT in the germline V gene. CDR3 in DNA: TGTGCCAGCAGTGAACAGGGTGGCTACACCTTC. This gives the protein CASSEQGGYTF.

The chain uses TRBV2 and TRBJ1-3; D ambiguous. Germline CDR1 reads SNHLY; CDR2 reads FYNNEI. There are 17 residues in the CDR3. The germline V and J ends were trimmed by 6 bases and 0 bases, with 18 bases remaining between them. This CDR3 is CASRDRLAKSSGNTIYF. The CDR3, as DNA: TGTGCCAGCAGAGATAGATTAGCGAAAAGCTCTGGAAACACCATATATTTT.

The CDR3 spells CASSLETVYGYTF. DNA for the CDR3: TGTGCCAGCAGCCTCGAGACAGTTTATGGCTACACCTTC. V usage is TRBV14 and J usage is TRBJ1-2, with D perhaps TRBD1 (5 bases). Per the germline V gene, CDR1 is SGHDN and CDR2 is FVKESK. This CDR3 is 13 amino acids long. Deletions cut 4 bases from V and 5 bases from J, with 11 bases between.

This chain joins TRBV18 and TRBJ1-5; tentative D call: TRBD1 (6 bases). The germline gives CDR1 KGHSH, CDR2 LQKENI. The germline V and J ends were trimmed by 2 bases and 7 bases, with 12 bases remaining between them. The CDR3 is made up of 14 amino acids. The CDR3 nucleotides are TGTGCCAGCTCACCAAGCAGGGGTGGCCAGCCCCAGCATTTT. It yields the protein CASSPSRGGQPQHF.

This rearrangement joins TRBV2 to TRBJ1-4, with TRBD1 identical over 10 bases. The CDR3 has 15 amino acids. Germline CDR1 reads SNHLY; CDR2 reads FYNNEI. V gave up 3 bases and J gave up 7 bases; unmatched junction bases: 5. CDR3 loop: CASSDPDRGIEKLFF. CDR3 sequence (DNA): TGTGCCAGCAGTGACCCGGACAGGGGGATTGAAAAACTGTTTTTT.

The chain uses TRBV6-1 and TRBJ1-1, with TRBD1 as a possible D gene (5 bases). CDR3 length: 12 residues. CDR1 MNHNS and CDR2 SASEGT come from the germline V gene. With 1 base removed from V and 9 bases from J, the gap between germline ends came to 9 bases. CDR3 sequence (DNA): TGTGCCAGCAGTGAAGTTGGGGCGCAAGCTTTCTTT. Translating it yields CASSEVGAQAFF.

The CDR3 spells CASRAPTDSTDTQYF. CDR3 nucleotides: TGTGCCAGCAGGGCCCCGACAGACAGCACAGATACGCAGTATTTT. The J gene is TRBJ2-3, the V gene TRBV27; D is perhaps TRBD1 (5 bases). This CDR3 comprises 15 residues. V lost 6 bases and J lost 0, with 13 bases in between. The germline gives CDR1 MNHEY, CDR2 SMNVEV (reference sequence).

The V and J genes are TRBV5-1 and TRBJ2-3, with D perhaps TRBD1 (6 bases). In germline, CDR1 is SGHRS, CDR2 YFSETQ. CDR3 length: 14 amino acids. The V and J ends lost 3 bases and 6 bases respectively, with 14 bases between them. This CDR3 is CASSSRQVVDTQYF. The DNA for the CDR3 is TGCGCCAGCAGCTCAAGACAGGTCGTGGATACGCAGTATTTT.

The CDR3 is CASSSWTGSNTEAFF. The CDR3 DNA sequence: TGTGCCAGCAGCTCCTGGACAGGATCGAACACTGAAGCTTTCTTT. This chain links TRBV7-2 with TRBJ1-1, with 7 positions matching TRBD1. Per the germline V gene, CDR1 is SGHTA and CDR2 is FQGNSA. After removal of 4 bases from V and 1 base from J, the junction contained 6 bases not matched to a gene. The CDR3 has 15 amino acids. Full variable domain (rest looked up from reference TRBV7-2 and TRBJ1-1): GAGVSQSPSNKVTEKGKDVELRCDPISGHTALYWYRQSLGQGLEFLIYFQGNSAPDKSGLPSDRFSAERTGGSVSTLTIQRTQQEDSAVYLCASSSWTGSNTEAFFGQGTRLTVV.

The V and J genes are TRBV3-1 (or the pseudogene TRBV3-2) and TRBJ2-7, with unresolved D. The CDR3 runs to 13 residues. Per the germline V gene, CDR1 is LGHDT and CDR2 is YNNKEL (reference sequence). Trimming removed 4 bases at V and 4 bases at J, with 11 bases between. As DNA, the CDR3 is TGTGCCAGCAGCCTCGCCCAGGTATACGAGCAGTACTTC. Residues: CASSLAQVYEQYF.

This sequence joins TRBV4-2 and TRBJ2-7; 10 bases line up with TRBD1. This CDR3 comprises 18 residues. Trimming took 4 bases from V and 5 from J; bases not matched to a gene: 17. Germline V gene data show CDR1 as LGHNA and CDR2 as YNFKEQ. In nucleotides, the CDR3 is TGTGCCAGCAGCCGAGACTTTCCGGGACAGGGGAGTGAAAACGAGCAGTACTTC. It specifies CASSRDFPGQGSENEQYF.

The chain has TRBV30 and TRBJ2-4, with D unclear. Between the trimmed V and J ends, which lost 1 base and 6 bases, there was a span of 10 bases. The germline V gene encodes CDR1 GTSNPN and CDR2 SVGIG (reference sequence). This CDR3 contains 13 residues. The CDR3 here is CAWSGTLRNIQYF. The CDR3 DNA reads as TGTGCCTGGAGTGGAACCCTAAGAAACATTCAGTACTTC.